The table lists the clone carrying this T cell receptor (beta chain) with a few counts. TCRdb keeps only in-frame clones here, not all; method: immunoSEQ multiplex PCR. This sample has about 370,000 clones; around 92% occur once, and the top ten carry less than 3.5%. This sample stems from a study of blood T cell repertoires in COVID-19. Background on the study: Samples of COVID-19 (acute and convalescent) were obtained from the United States, Italy and Spain.

The V gene's germline CDR1 is SQVTM and CDR2 ANQGSEA. The CDR3 extends over 13 amino acids. Trimming removed 3 bases at V and 1 base at J, with 9 bases between. The genes are TRBV29-1 and TRBJ1-1; TRBD1 might be the D (5 bases). The sequence derives from a woman aged 25 to 39 with COVID-19, enrolled during active disease. Specimen: peripheral blood. CDR3 region: CSVEGGSNTEAFF. The CDR3, as DNA: TGCAGCGTTGAGGGGGGGTCGAACACTGAAGCTTTCTTT.